Listed below are T cell receptor beta chains from one sample, sequenced in a study of blood T cell dynamics during melanoma immunotherapy. TCRdb keeps only in-frame clones here, not all; method: immunoSEQ multiplex PCR. The table shows around 970 clones, with 80% to 95% occurring only once. The sample here was effector memory CD8+ T cells from blood, taken from a patient treated with checkpoint blockade. Receptors were obtained from a human donor with melanoma. The CDR3 runs from the conserved cysteine through the conserved F or W. The size of a clone is reported for some rows only, either as once, few or many, or as a class for expanded clones.

v_gene	abundance	CDR3aa
TRBV5-6	NA	CASSSLRATEQFF
TRBV27	NA	CASSLEGPGNEQFF
TRBV27	NA	CASSTQGANQPQHF
TRBV4-1	NA	CASSPSPGVDTEAFF
TRBV4-1	NA	CASSQEAPSEAFF
TRBV10-3	NA	CAIADSSNNYNEQFF
TRBV12-5	NA	CASGPNAAGQSRANVLTF
TRBV7-9	NA	CASSLAGEQYF
TRBV27	NA	CASKRYLAPDTQYF
TRBV5-6	NA	CASGTYEQYF
TRBV4-3	NA	CASSQELTYNYGYTF
TRBV27	NA	CASSPSWGDHEQYF
TRBV27	NA	CASSGGNTQYF
TRBV13	NA	CASSLTEGAYNEQFF
TRBV5-1	NA	CASMTGNGDTEAFF
TRBV4-2	NA	CASSQRGHLHTGELFF
TRBV5-1	NA	CASSLGPSDRFNQPQHF
TRBV19	NA	CASSPGNSNQPQHF
TRBV6-1	NA	CASTTWEASGETQYF
TRBV2	few	CASGGSEQYF
TRBV9	NA	CASSVDTDTQYF
TRBV7-9	few	CASSLGLGDEQYF
TRBV19	NA	CASSAPDNAYEQYF
TRBV14	NA	CASSQGTSGSYEQYF